The clone carrying this T cell receptor (beta chain) has ten or more counts. The antigen is not known. This CDR3 has 12 residues. Trimming took off 10 bases at V and 4 bases at J, with 12 bases between the two ends. These data are taken from a study of naive and memory T cell subsets. Regarding the study as a whole: Naive repertoires, especially CD8, held a few larger clonotypes, possibly memory cells re-expressing CD45RA. In CD4 and CD8 cells, diversity dropped from naive through EMRA.

CMV status came from CD4+ IFNgamma after overnight CMV lysate stimulation. The beta constant-region primer was an equimolar mix of two oligonucleotides covering TRBC1 and TRBC2. A single record per CDR3 protein comes from TCRdb applying MiXCR to the UMI-ligation and nested PCR reads. Altogether around 160,000 distinct CDR3 sequences are present, about 15% being singletons, with the ten largest covering around 0.14%. This sequence originates from a human donor in good health. The V and J genes are TRBV12-3 or TRBV12-4 and TRBJ2-3, with unresolved D. Sequencing was done on a sample of naive CD4+ T cells from blood. CDR3 amino acids: CATSVSSDTQYF. CDR3 DNA: TGTGCCACCTCCGTTTCTTCAGATACGCAGTATTTT.